This T cell receptor beta chain was identified in a study of cytomegalovirus exposure and HLA in healthy donors. Notes on the study in general: Roughly uniform sequencing depth across donors was assumed, possibly incorrectly. Per published reports, the classifier diagnosed cytomegalovirus status with high specificity and sensitivity. An observed cluster of highly shared sequence variants was recorded as a likely sequencing artifact.

Trimming took 4 bases from V and 1 from J; bases not matched to a gene: 9. The CDR3 runs to 17 residues. Germline V gene lookup returns CDR1 SGHKS and CDR2 YYEKEE (reference sequence). Points on this clone: Its specificity is unknown.

Researchers ran the PCR with 60 Vbeta and 13 Jbeta primers. The repertoire was sequenced with immunoSEQ multiplex PCR; TCRdb's copy has only in-frame clones and lacks some. This table holds under 35,000 clones. The genes are TRBV5-5 and TRBJ1-4; 8 nucleotides agree with TRBD1. The sequencing input was PBMCs. This receptor was taken from a man under 40 in good health and CMV-seronegative. CDR3 amino acids: CASSVPGQVLTNEKLFF. The CDR3 DNA sequence: TGTGCCAGCAGCGTACCGGGACAGGTCCTAACTAATGAAAAACTGTTTTTT.